The clone carrying this TCR beta chain has ten or more counts. These data come from a study of breast tumors, draining lymph nodes, adjacent tissues. Samples came from axillary lymph nodes draining the breast cancer. TCRdb reprocessed the multiplex PCR reads via MiXCR and lists one record per CDR3 protein. The table lists about 120,000 distinct CDR3 sequences, just under 20% of them singletons. The clonotype comes from a female donor with breast cancer. Some clones in this sample may be carry-over from other donors' samples. The sequencing sample was made of axillary lymph node tissue.

CDR3 nucleotide sequence: TGTGCTAGTGCCATTAGTCCTGGAAACACCATATATTTT. Translation: CASAISPGNTIYF. The rearrangement uses TRBV12-5 and TRBJ1-3; D gene uncertain. The CDR3 is 13 residues long. With 7 bases removed from V and 2 bases from J, the gap between germline ends came to 9 bases. CDR1 and CDR2 (germline): LGHNT, FRNRAP.